The 20 T cell receptor beta chains given below trace back to one sample, sequenced in a study of blood T cell repertoires in COVID-19. Measured with immunoSEQ multiplex PCR; TCRdb has only the in-frame clones, and not every one. The data contain about 310,000 clones, around 91% of them seen just once; the ten biggest clones take up roughly a tenth. The specimen was PBMCs or T cells enriched from blood (not recorded which). The source of these receptors is a woman between 40 and 50 years old who had recovered from COVID-19.

The CDR3 bases are TGTGCCAGCAGTCCTCGCCGGGCCTACGAGCAGTACTTC. It is translated as CASSPRRAYEQYF. This rearrangement joins TRBV27 to TRBJ2-7; no definite D call. The CDR3 spans 13 residues. Germline lookup yields CDR1 MNHEY and CDR2 SMNVEV (reference sequence). With 5 bases removed from V and 2 bases from J, the gap between germline ends came to 10 bases.

This rearrangement joins TRBV7-2 to TRBJ1-5; TRBD1 aligns across 7 bases. V shed 4 bases and J 0 bases; nucleotides not matched to a gene: 3. This CDR3 is built from 15 residues. Per germline, CDR1 SGHTA and CDR2 FQGNSA. The CDR3 bases are TGTGCCAGCAGCTCACAGGGGAATAGCAATCAGCCCCAGCATTTT. Translated, it gives CASSSQGNSNQPQHF.

The chain carries TRBV25-1 and TRBJ1-4, with a possible D match to TRBD1 (6 bases). V was shortened by 4 bases and J by 8 bases, with 17 bases between the two germline ends. CDR1 is MGHDK and CDR2 is SYGVNS in the germline V gene. The CDR3 is made up of 15 amino acids. The CDR3 is CASSAWGQRGEKLFF. In DNA, the CDR3 is TGTGCCAGCAGTGCCTGGGGGCAGAGGGGGGAAAAACTGTTTTTT.

The chain combines TRBV11-3 with TRBJ2-2; D might be TRBD1 (5 bases). The CDR3 runs to 17 residues. V gave up 0 bases and J gave up 3 bases, with 14 bases separating them. CDR1 SGHNT and CDR2 YENEEA come from the germline V gene. Here the CDR3 reads CASSLDLAGLHTGELFF. Written as DNA, the CDR3 is TGTGCCAGCAGCTTAGATCTGGCAGGGTTGCACACCGGGGAGCTGTTTTTT.

This clone was counted a few times. The CDR3 spells CASGSTTRTGELFF. In nucleotides, the CDR3 is TGTGCTAGTGGTTCGACGACTAGGACCGGGGAGCTGTTTTTT. V gene TRBV12-5 combines with J gene TRBJ2-2; tentatively, D is TRBD2 (6 bases). CDR1 and CDR2 from the germline V gene are LGHNT and FRNRAP. Trimming took off 4 bases at V and 5 bases at J, with 11 bases between the two ends. The CDR3 loop spans 14 amino acids.

Points on this clone: One end of the junction fails to match germline, which may point to a read error. This chain uses TRBV27 with TRBJ2-7; 8 nucleotides align to TRBD2. This CDR3 spans 13 amino acids. Looked up from germline, CDR1 is MNHEY and CDR2 is SMNVEV (reference sequence). The CDR3, as DNA: TGTGCCAGCAGTTGGACCCAGCGGGGGAGACTCTTCTTC. Protein: CASSWTQRGRLFF.

Only a few counts were recorded for this clone. The identical CDR3 is also encoded by other nucleotide sequences in the sample. The genes are TRBV11-2 and TRBJ2-7, with a tentative D call TRBD1 (6 bases). Germline lookup yields CDR1 SGHAT and CDR2 FQNNGV. V gave up 3 bases and J gave up 3 bases, with 15 bases separating them. This CDR3 has 15 residues. CDR3 bases: TGTGCCAGCAGCTTTAGGGGGAGAGCTGACTACGAGCAGTACTTC. Its translation: CASSFRGRADYEQYF.

The V gene is TRBV9, the J gene TRBJ1-6, with 7 nucleotides matching TRBD1. Germline V CDR1 and CDR2: SGDLS, YYNGEE. J gave up 7 bases and V 2 bases, and 6 bases lay outside the gene matches. CDR3 size: 15 residues. The chain's CDR3 is CASSVNRQGNSPLHF. The CDR3 coding sequence is TGTGCCAGCAGCGTTAATCGACAGGGAAATTCACCCCTCCACTTT.

The rearrangement joins TRBV6-4 to TRBJ2-7, with TRBD1 identical over 7 bases. Trimming took 6 bases from V and 3 from J; bases not matched to a gene: 17. CDR1 and CDR2 from the germline V gene are MRHNA and SNTAGT. The CDR3 loop spans 17 amino acids. The CDR3 sequence: CASRPGQRYPLFYEQYF. The CDR3, as DNA: TGTGCCAGCAGGCCGGGACAGAGGTATCCCCTCTTCTACGAGCAGTACTTC.

This clone was found a few times. This chain connects TRBV12-2 to TRBJ2-7; TRBD2, the table's D call, was not compared with the DNA. TRBV12-2 is designated a pseudogene. This CDR3 has 13 residues. Here the CDR3 reads CASRLAGGYEQYF. The CDR3 nucleotides are TGTGCAAGTCGCTTAGCTGGCGGATACGAGCAGTACTTC.

The chain couples TRBV5-6 to TRBJ2-7, with 8 bases aligning to TRBD2. From germline, CDR1 is SGHDT and CDR2 YYEEEE. V was pared by 3 bases and J by 6 bases, with 8 bases of the junction left unmatched. The CDR3 contains 14 residues. The chain's CDR3 is CASSSDAGRAEQYF. The CDR3, as DNA: TGTGCCAGCAGCTCCGATGCCGGGAGGGCCGAGCAGTACTTC.

For the CDR3, the DNA is TGTGCCAGCACCACGACAGGGAACATCTATAATTCACCCCTCCACTTT. Protein sequence: CASTTTGNIYNSPLHF. V usage is TRBV7-2 and J usage is TRBJ1-6; 7 bases fit TRBD1. V lost 7 bases to trimming and J lost 3 bases; unmatched junction nucleotides: 9. In germline, CDR1 is SGHTA, CDR2 FQGNSA. This CDR3 is 16 amino acids long.

V and J are TRBV19 and TRBJ2-6; 8 nucleotides agree with TRBD2. The length of the CDR3 is 14 residues. CDR1 and CDR2 from the germline V gene are LNHDA and SQIVND (reference sequence). The ends lost 7 bases at V and 3 bases at J; junction bases unmatched: 2. CDR3 sequence (DNA): TGTGCCAGTACGGGAGGGGTTGGGGCCAACGTCCTGACTTTC. Its translation is CASTGGVGANVLTF.

This rearrangement joins TRBV7-2 to TRBJ2-1; a weak D match, TRBD2 (6 bases). The V gene's germline CDR1 is SGHTA and CDR2 FQGNSA. The CDR3 contains 16 residues. Trimming took 0 bases from V and 4 from J, leaving 13 bases between them. CDR3 sequence (DNA): TGTGCCAGCAGCTTAGCCTCGGCTAGCGCTTACAATGAGCAGTTCTTC. The encoded protein is CASSLASASAYNEQFF.

This chain links TRBV15 with TRBJ2-7; 9 nucleotides match TRBD1. Germline CDR1 and CDR2: LNHNV and YYDKDF (reference sequence). Germline trimming cut 0 bases from V and 10 bases from J; bases unmatched to any gene: 7. This CDR3 has 14 amino acids. Here the CDR3 reads CATSRDWDRVSQYF. The CDR3 DNA reads TGTGCCACCAGCAGAGATTGGGACAGGGTATCACAGTACTTC. Based on the CDR3 plus reference TRBV15 and TRBJ2-7, the full variable domain is DAMVIQNPRYQVTQFGKPVTLSCSQTLNHNVMYWYQQKSSQAPKLLFHYYDKDFNNEADTPDNFQSRRPNTSFCFLDIRSPGLGDTAMYLCATSRDWDRVSQYFGPGTRLTVT.

The chain has TRBV24-1 and TRBJ2-5; D is ambiguous. Trimming took 4 bases from V and 0 from J, leaving 5 bases between them. The germline gives CDR1 KGHDR, CDR2 SFDVKD. The CDR3 has 13 residues. Here the CDR3 reads CATSEAYQETQYF. The CDR3, as DNA: TGTGCCACCAGTGAAGCGTACCAAGAGACCCAGTACTTC.

The gene calls are TRBV11-3 and TRBJ2-1; 10 bases align to TRBD2. Germline V gene lookup returns CDR1 SGHNT and CDR2 YENEEA. CDR3 length: 16 residues. The V gene end was trimmed by 3 bases and the J gene end by 2 bases; junction bases not matched to a gene: 4. The chain's CDR3 is CASSLALAGTYNEQFF. CDR3 DNA: TGTGCCAGCAGCTTGGCACTAGCGGGAACCTACAATGAGCAGTTCTTC.

Only a few counts were recorded for this clone. This chain uses TRBV3-1 (or the pseudogene TRBV3-2) with TRBJ2-7; perhaps TRBD2 as D (6 bases). The V gene lost 4 bases and the J gene lost 4 bases, with 8 bases spanning the gap. Per the germline V gene, CDR1 is LGHDT and CDR2 is YNNKEL (reference sequence). The CDR3 length is 12 residues. The DNA of the CDR3 is TGTGCCAGCAGCCGGGGGACTTACGAGCAGTACTTC. This sequence encodes CASSRGTYEQYF.

The chain uses TRBV19 and TRBJ2-1, with TRBD1 identical over 7 bases. With V trimmed by 1 base and J by 5 bases, 8 bases remained unmatched. This CDR3 is built from 16 residues. The germline V gene has CDR1 LNHDA and CDR2 SQIVND (reference sequence). The CDR3 reads CASSIVPGQRDNEQFF. DNA of the CDR3: TGTGCCAGTAGTATAGTCCCGGGACAGAGGGACAATGAGCAGTTCTTC.

The chain links TRBV19 to TRBJ2-7; 11 bases are shared with TRBD1. V lost 4 bases, J lost 6 bases, and 8 bases stayed unmatched. The length of the CDR3 is 15 residues. Per germline, CDR1 LNHDA and CDR2 SQIVND (reference sequence). CDR3: CASSRDGTGGGEQYF. As DNA, the CDR3 is TGTGCCAGTAGTAGAGACGGGACAGGGGGAGGCGAGCAGTACTTC.